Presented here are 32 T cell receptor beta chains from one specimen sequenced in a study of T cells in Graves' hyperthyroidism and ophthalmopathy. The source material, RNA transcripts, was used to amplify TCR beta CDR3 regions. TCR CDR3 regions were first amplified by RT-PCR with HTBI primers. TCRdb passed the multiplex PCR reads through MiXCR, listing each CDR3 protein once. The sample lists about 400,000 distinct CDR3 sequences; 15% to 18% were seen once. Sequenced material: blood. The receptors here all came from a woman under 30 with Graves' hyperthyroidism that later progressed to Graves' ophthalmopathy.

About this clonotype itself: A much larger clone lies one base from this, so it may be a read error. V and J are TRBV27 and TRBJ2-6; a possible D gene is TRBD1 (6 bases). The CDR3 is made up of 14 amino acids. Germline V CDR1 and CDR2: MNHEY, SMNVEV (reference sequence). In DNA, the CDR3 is TGTACCAGCAGTGGGGGCGCTGGGGCCAACGTCCTGACTTTC. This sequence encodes CTSSGGAGANVLTF.

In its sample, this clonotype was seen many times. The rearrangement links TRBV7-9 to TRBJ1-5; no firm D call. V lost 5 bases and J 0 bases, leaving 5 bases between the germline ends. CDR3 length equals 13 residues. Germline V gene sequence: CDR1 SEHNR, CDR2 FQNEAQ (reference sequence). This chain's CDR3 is CASSPNSNQPQHF. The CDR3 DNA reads TGTGCCAGCAGCCCGAATAGCAATCAGCCCCAGCATTTT.

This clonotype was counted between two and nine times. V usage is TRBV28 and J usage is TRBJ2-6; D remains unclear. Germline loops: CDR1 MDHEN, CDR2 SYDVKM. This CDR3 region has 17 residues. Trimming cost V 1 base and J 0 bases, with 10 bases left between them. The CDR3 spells CASSLLVRRSGANVLTF. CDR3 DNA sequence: TGTGCCAGCAGTTTATTGGTTAGACGCTCTGGGGCCAACGTCCTGACTTTC.

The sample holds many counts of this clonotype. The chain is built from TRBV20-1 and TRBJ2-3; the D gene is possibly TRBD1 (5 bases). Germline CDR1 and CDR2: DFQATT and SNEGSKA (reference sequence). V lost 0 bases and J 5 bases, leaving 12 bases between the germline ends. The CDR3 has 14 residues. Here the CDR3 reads CSARDPRVGDTQYF. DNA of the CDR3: TGCAGTGCTAGAGATCCCAGGGTTGGAGATACGCAGTATTTT.

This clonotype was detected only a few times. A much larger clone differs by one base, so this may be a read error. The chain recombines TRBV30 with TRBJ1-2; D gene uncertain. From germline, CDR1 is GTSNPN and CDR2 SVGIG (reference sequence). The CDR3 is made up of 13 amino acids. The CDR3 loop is CAWSDRNLYSYTF. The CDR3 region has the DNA TGTGCCTGGAGTGACAGAAACCTCTATAGCTACACCTTC.

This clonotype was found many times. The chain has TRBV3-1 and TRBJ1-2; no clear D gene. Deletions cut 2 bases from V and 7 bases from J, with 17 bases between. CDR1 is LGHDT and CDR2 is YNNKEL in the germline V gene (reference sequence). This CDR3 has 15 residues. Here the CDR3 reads CASSQKDAPTSGYTF. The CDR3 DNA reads TGTGCCAGCAGCCAAAAGGACGCACCAACGTCTGGCTACACCTTC. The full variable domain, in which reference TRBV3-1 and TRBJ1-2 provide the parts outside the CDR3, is DTAVSQTPKYLVTQMGNDKSIKCEQNLGHDTMYWYKQDSKKFLKIMFSYNNKELIINETVPNRFSPKSPDKAHLNLHINSLELGDSAVYFCASSQKDAPTSGYTFGSGTRLTVV.

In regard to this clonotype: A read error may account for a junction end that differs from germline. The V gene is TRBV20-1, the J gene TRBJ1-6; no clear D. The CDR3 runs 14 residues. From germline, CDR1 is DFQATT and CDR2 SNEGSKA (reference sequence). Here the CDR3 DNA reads TGCAGTGCTAGAGATCTCGGCTCGAATTTACCCCTCCACTTT. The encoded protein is CSARDLGSNLPLHF.

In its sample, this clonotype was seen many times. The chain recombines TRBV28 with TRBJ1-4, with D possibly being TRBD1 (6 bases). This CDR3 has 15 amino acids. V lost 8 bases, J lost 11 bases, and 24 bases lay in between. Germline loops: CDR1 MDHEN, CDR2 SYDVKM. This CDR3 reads CASATQGKGTIKLFF. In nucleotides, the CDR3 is TGTGCCAGCGCCACACAGGGTAAAGGGACGATCAAACTGTTTTTT.

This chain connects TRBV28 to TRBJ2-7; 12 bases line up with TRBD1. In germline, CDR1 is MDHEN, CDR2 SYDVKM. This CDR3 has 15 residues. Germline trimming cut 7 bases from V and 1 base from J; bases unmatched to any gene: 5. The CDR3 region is CASTSGQGASYEQYF. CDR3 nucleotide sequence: TGTGCCAGCACCTCGGGACAGGGGGCTTCCTACGAGCAGTACTTC.

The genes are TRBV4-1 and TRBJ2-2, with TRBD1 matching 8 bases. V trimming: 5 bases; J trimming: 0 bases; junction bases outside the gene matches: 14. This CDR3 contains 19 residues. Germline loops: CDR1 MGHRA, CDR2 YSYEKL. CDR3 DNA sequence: TGCGCCAGCAGCGTGGACAGGGAGAGCCTTTTCGCGAACACCGGGGAGCTGTTTTTT. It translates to CASSVDRESLFANTGELFF.

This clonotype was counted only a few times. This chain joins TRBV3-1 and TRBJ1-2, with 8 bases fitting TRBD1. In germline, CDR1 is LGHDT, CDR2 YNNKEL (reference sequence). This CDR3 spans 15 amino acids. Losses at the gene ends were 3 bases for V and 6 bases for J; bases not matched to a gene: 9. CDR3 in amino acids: CASSHIRGQGHGYTF. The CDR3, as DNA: TGTGCCAGCAGCCACATCAGGGGGCAGGGACATGGCTACACCTTC.

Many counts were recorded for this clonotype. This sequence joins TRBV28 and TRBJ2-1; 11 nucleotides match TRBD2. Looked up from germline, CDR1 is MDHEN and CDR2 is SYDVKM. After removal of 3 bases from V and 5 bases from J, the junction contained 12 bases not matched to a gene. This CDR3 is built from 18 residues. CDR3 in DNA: TGTGCCAGCAGTTTCCACCTTAGTTTAGCGGGAGGGGACAATGAGCAGTTCTTC. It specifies CASSFHLSLAGGDNEQFF.

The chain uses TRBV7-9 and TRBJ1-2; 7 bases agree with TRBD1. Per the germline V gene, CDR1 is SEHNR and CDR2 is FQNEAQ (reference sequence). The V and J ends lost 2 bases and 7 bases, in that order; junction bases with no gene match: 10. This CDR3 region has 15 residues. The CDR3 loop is CASSLWTGAGVGYTF. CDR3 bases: TGTGCCAGCAGCTTATGGACAGGTGCCGGCGTTGGCTACACCTTC.

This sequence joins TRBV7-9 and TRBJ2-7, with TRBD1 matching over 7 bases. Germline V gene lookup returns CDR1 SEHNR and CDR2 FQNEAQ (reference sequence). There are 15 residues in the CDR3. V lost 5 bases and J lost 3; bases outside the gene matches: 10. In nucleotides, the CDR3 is TGTGCCAGCAGCAACCGGGACAGTGGAAGCTACGAGCAGTACTTC. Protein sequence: CASSNRDSGSYEQYF.

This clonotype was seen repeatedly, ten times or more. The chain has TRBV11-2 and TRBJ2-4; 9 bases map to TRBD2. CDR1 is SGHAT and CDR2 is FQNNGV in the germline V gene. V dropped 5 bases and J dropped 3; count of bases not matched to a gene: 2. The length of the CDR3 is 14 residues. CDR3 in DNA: TGTGCCAGCAGCATAGCGGGAGTCAAAAACATTCAGTACTTC. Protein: CASSIAGVKNIQYF.

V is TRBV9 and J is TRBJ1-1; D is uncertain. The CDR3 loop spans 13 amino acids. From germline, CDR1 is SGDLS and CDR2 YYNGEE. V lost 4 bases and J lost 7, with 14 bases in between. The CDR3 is CASSTLDYSEAFF. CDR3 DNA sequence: TGTGCCAGCAGCACTCTGGATTATAGTGAAGCTTTCTTT.

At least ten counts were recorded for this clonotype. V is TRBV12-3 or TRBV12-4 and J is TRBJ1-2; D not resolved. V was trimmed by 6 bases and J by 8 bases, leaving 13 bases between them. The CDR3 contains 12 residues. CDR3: CASSLRRQGYTF. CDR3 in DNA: TGTGCCAGCAGCCTCCGGAGGCAGGGCTACACCTTC.

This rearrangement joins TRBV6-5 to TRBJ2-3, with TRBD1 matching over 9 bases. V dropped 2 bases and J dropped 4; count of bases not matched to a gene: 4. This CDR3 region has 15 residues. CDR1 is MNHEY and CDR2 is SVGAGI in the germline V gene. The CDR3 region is CASSYLGQGPDTQYF. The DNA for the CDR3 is TGTGCCAGCAGTTACCTCGGACAGGGGCCAGATACGCAGTATTTT.

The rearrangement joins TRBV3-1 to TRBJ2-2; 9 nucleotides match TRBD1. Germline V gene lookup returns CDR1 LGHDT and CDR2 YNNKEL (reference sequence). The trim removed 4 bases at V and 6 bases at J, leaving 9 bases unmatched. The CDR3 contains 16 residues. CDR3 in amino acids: CASSPGDRGAAGELFF. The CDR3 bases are TGTGCCAGCAGCCCCGGTGACAGGGGGGCCGCCGGGGAGCTGTTTTTT. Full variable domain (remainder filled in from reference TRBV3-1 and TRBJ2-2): DTAVSQTPKYLVTQMGNDKSIKCEQNLGHDTMYWYKQDSKKFLKIMFSYNNKELIINETVPNRFSPKSPDKAHLNLHINSLELGDSAVYFCASSPGDRGAAGELFFGEGSRLTVL.

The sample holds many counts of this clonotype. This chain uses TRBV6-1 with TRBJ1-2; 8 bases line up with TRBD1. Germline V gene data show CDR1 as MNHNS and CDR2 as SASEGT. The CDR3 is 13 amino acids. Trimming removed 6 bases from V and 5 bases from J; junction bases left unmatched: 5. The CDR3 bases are TGTGCCAGCAGGGACAGGGTGGGATATGGCTACACCTTC. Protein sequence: CASRDRVGYGYTF.

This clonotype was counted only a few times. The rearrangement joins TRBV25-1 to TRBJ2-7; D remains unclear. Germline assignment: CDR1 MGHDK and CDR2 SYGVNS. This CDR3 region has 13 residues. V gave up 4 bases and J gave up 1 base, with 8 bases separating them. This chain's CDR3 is CASSVDFSYEQYF. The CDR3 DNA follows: TGTGCCAGCAGTGTAGACTTTTCCTACGAGCAGTACTTC.

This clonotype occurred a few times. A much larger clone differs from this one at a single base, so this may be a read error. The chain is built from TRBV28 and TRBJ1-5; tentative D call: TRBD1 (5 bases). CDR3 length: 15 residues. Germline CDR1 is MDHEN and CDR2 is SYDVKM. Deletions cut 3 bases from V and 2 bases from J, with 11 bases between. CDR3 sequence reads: CASSLGGLGNQPQHF. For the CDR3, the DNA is TGTGCCAGCAGTTTGGGGGGATTGGGCAATCAGCCCCAGCATTTT. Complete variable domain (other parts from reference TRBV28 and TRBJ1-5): DVKVTQSSRYLVKRTGEKVFLECVQDMDHENMFWYRQDPGLGLRLIYFSYDVKMKEKGDIPEGYSVSREKKERFSLILESASTNQTSMYLCASSLGGLGNQPQHFGDGTRLSIL.

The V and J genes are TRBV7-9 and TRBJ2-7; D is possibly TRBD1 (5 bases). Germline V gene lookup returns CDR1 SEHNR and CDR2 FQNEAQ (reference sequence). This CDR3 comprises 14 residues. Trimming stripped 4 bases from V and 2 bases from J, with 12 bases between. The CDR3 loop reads CASSSTVDTYEQYF. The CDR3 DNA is TGTGCCAGCAGCTCGACAGTTGATACCTACGAGCAGTACTTC.

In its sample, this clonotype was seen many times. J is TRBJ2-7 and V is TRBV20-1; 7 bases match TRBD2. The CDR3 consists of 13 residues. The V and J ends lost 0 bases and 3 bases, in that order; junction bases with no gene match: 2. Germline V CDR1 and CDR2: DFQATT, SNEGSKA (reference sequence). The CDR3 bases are TGCAGTGCTAGAGAACCTAGCGGCTACGAGCAGTACTTC. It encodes CSAREPSGYEQYF.

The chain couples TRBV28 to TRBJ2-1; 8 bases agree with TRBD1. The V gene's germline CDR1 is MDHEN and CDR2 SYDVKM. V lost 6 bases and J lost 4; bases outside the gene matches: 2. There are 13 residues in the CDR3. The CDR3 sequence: CASSRTGYNEQFF. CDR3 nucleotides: TGTGCCAGCAGCCGGACAGGGTACAATGAGCAGTTCTTC.

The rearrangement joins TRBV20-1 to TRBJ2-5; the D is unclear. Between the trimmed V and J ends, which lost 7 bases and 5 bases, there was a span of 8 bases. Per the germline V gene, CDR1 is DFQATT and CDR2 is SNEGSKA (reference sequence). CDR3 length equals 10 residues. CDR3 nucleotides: TGCAGTGGTAGCACGGAGACCCAGTACTTC. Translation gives CSGSTETQYF.

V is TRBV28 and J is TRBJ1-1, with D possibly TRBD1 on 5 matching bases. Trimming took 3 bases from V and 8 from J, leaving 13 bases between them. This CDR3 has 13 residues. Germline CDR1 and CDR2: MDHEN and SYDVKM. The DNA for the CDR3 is TGTGCCAGCAGTTTCGACAGCGGTAGGGAAGCTTTCTTT. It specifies CASSFDSGREAFF.

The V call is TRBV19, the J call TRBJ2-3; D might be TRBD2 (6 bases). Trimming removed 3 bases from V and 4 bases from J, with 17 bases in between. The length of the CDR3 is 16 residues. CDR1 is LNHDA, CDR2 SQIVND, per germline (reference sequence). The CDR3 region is CASSIGGASLSDTQYF. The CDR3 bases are TGTGCCAGTAGTATCGGAGGGGCTTCCCTCTCAGATACGCAGTATTTT.

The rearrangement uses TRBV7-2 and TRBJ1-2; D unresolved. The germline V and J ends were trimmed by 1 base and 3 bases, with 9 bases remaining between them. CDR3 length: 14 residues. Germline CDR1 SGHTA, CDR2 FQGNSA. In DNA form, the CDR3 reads TGTGCCAGCAGCTTAGGGGGAGCCGACTATGGCTACACCTTC. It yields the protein CASSLGGADYGYTF.

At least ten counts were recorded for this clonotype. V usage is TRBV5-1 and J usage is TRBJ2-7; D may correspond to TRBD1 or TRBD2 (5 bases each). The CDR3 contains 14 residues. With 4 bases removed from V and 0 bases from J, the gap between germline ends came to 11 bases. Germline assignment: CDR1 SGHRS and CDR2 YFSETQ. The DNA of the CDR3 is TGCGCCAGCAGCACCGGGACGGCCTCCTACGAGCAGTACTTC. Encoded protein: CASSTGTASYEQYF.

DNA for the CDR3: TGTGCCAGCAGCCGAACACCTCAAGAGACCCAGTACTTC. Translating gives CASSRTPQETQYF. The chain employs TRBV3-1 and TRBJ2-5; the D is unclear. The CDR3 length is 13 residues. Germline V gene lookup returns CDR1 LGHDT and CDR2 YNNKEL (reference sequence). V was cut by 4 bases and J by 2 bases, with 8 bases left in between.

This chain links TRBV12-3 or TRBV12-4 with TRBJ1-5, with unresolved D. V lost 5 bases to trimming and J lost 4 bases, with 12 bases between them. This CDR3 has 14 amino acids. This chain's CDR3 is CASSSMPTNQPQHF. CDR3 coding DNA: TGTGCCAGCAGTAGTATGCCCACAAATCAGCCCCAGCATTTT.